The 28 T cell receptor beta chains given below trace back to one sample, sequenced in a study of blood T cell repertoires in COVID-19. TCRdb's table, derived via immunoSEQ multiplex PCR, lists solely in-frame clones and lacks some. The data show about 250,000 clones, with 65% to 85% seen just once and 7.5% to 9% held by the top ten. Input material: peripheral blood. The receptors stem from an elderly woman with acute or convalescent COVID-19.

V usage is TRBV27 and J usage is TRBJ2-7; 10 nucleotides agree with TRBD2. Trimming cost V 9 bases and J 0 bases; bases outside gene matches: 5. CDR3 length equals 14 residues. CDR1 MNHEY and CDR2 SMNVEV come from the germline V gene (reference sequence). This CDR3 is CASRTSGFSYEQYF. The CDR3 DNA is TGTGCCAGTAGGACTAGCGGCTTCTCCTACGAGCAGTACTTC.

V gene TRBV10-3 combines with J gene TRBJ2-1; 10 nucleotides line up with TRBD1. The J segment lost 4 bases and the V segment lost 6 bases, leaving 6 bases of the junction unmatched. The CDR3 is 15 amino acids. Per germline, CDR1 ENHRY and CDR2 SYGVKD. The CDR3 region is CAISGQGVGYNEQFF. DNA for the CDR3: TGTGCCATCAGCGGACAGGGGGTGGGGTACAATGAGCAGTTCTTC.

The V call is TRBV4-1, the J call TRBJ2-7; weak D call: TRBD2 (5 bases). This CDR3 spans 14 amino acids. Germline-derived CDR1 and CDR2 are MGHRA and YSYEKL. V dropped 3 bases and J dropped 10 bases, with 19 bases sitting between them. CDR3 bases: TGCGCCAGCAGCCAGGGAGACCGGGATTTTGTACAGTACTTC. Translation gives CASSQGDRDFVQYF.

V gene TRBV5-1 combines with J gene TRBJ2-3; possible D gene TRBD1, 5 bases. Per the germline V gene, CDR1 is SGHRS and CDR2 is YFSETQ. The CDR3 is 16 amino acids. Trimming took off 4 bases at V and 10 bases at J, with 25 bases between the two ends. The CDR3 loop is CASSGISSDTTGAQYF. Written as DNA, the CDR3 is TGCGCCAGCAGCGGAATCTCTTCGGATACCACAGGAGCGCAGTATTTT.

This rearrangement joins TRBV11-2 to TRBJ2-1; TRBD2 might be the D (5 bases). The V gene lost 6 bases and the J gene lost 0 bases, with 9 bases spanning the gap. The CDR3 sequence is 14 residues long. The germline gives CDR1 SGHAT, CDR2 FQNNGV. In DNA, the CDR3 is TGTGCCAGCAGGGAGGTCAGCTCCTACAATGAGCAGTTCTTC. Encoded protein: CASREVSSYNEQFF.

The chain links TRBV28 to TRBJ2-2; TRBD1 matches 9 bases. Per germline, CDR1 MDHEN and CDR2 SYDVKM. This CDR3 comprises 17 residues. J was trimmed by 6 bases and V by 2 bases; bases with no gene match: 10. The CDR3 here is CASSLLQGAQGAGELFF. The CDR3, as DNA: TGTGCCAGCAGTTTACTACAGGGGGCGCAAGGGGCCGGGGAGCTGTTTTTT.

This clone was found a few times. This chain connects TRBV7-9 to TRBJ1-1; D gene unclear. The V end lost 2 bases, the J end lost 6 bases, and 13 bases lay between the germline ends. The CDR3 is 14 amino acids. CDR1 and CDR2 from the germline V gene are SEHNR and FQNEAQ (reference sequence). This chain's CDR3 is CASSLNMDGAEAFF. In DNA, the CDR3 is TGTGCCAGCAGCTTAAACATGGATGGAGCTGAAGCTTTCTTT.

The chain joins TRBV6-2 or TRBV6-3 to TRBJ1-6, with a possible D match to TRBD1 (6 bases). Germline assignment: CDR1 MNHEY and CDR2 SVGEGT. With 5 bases removed from V and 1 base from J, the gap between germline ends came to 9 bases. The CDR3 contains 15 residues. CDR3 protein: CASSRQESYNSPLHF. The CDR3 coding sequence is TGTGCCAGCAGTCGACAGGAGTCCTATAATTCACCCCTCCACTTT.

The V gene is TRBV6-6, the J gene TRBJ1-5; the match to TRBD1 covers 11 bases. Germline CDR1 is MNHNY and CDR2 is SVGAGI (reference sequence). CDR3 size: 15 residues. The V gene end was trimmed by 9 bases and the J gene end by 5 bases; junction bases not matched to a gene: 9. The CDR3 reads CASTIGGQGDQPQHF. In nucleotides, the CDR3 is TGTGCCAGTACAATAGGGGGACAGGGGGATCAGCCCCAGCATTTT.

The rearrangement uses TRBV18 and TRBJ1-4; 8 nucleotides line up with TRBD1. Germline V CDR1 and CDR2: KGHSH, LQKENI. This CDR3 is built from 17 residues. Losses at the gene ends were 2 bases for V and 4 bases for J; bases not matched to a gene: 9. CDR3 amino acids: CASSPTRPGGFNEKLFF. CDR3 DNA sequence: TGTGCCAGCTCACCAACCAGACCAGGGGGCTTTAATGAAAAACTGTTTTTT.

This chain links TRBV5-1 with TRBJ2-5; maybe TRBD2 (6 bases). The V gene lost 0 bases and the J gene lost 2 bases, with 11 bases spanning the gap. This CDR3 contains 15 residues. The germline CDR1 and CDR2 sequences are SGHRS and YFSETQ. This chain's CDR3 is CASSLAFGTQETQYF. CDR3 nucleotide sequence: TGCGCCAGCAGCTTGGCCTTCGGGACTCAAGAGACCCAGTACTTC. Using reference TRBV5-1 and TRBJ2-5 for the parts outside the CDR3, the full variable domain is KAGVTQTPRYLIKTRGQQVTLSCSPISGHRSVSWYQQTPGQGLQFLFEYFSETQRNKGNFPGRFSGRQFSNSRSEMNVSTLELGDSALYLCASSLAFGTQETQYFGPGTRLLVL.

V usage is TRBV3-1 (or the pseudogene TRBV3-2) and J usage is TRBJ2-7; 7 nucleotides align to TRBD1. In germline, CDR1 is LGHDT, CDR2 YNNKEL (reference sequence). Trimming removed 1 base from V and 3 bases from J; junction bases left unmatched: 3. The CDR3 totals 14 residues. The CDR3 spells CASSQGQGIYEQYF. CDR3 sequence (DNA): TGTGCCAGCAGCCAAGGACAGGGAATCTACGAGCAGTACTTC.

The genes are TRBV5-5 and TRBJ2-5; D call uncertain. The CDR3 spans 14 residues. Germline CDR1 is SGHKS and CDR2 is YYEKEE (reference sequence). V was clipped by 1 base and J by 5 bases, with 12 bases between them. The CDR3 here is CASSLTQYPETQYF. CDR3 coding DNA: TGTGCCAGCAGCTTGACGCAGTATCCGGAGACCCAGTACTTC.

The chain recombines TRBV7-5 with TRBJ2-7; the table assigns TRBD1, which was not confirmed against the DNA. TRBV7-5 is designated a pseudogene. This CDR3 is built from 15 residues. This CDR3 reads CARSLAGTGTYEQYF. The CDR3 DNA reads TGTGCCAGAAGCTTAGCCGGGACAGGGACCTACGAGCAGTACTTC.

The chain has TRBV29-1 and TRBJ2-3; no clear D gene. There are 14 residues in the CDR3. Germline V gene sequence: CDR1 SQVTM, CDR2 ANQGSEA. Trimming took 1 base from V and 1 from J, leaving 9 bases between them. The CDR3 protein is CSVEVTAGTDTQYF. The DNA of the CDR3 is TGCAGCGTTGAAGTTACCGCGGGCACAGATACGCAGTATTTT.

This sequence joins TRBV5-1 and TRBJ2-1; no clear D. The V end lost 2 bases, the J end lost 8 bases, and 8 bases lay between the germline ends. CDR3 length: 12 residues. Germline lookup yields CDR1 SGHRS and CDR2 YFSETQ. The CDR3 is CASSLEFYEQFF. CDR3 DNA sequence: TGCGCCAGCAGCTTAGAGTTCTATGAGCAGTTCTTC.

Only a few counts were recorded for this clone. Distinct nucleotide sequences in the sample also encode this CDR3. The chain is built from TRBV11-2 and TRBJ2-7; D unresolved. The CDR3 covers 11 residues. Trimming removed 5 bases at V and 3 bases at J, with 5 bases between. From germline, CDR1 is SGHAT and CDR2 FQNNGV. Written as DNA, the CDR3 is TGTGCCAGCAGCCGAGGCTACGAGCAGTACTTC. Its translation is CASSRGYEQYF.

The sample holds one count of this clone. In nucleotides, the CDR3 is TGTGCCACCAGCGACCATACTAGTTACGATACGCAGTATTTT. Protein product: CATSDHTSYDTQYF. The J gene is TRBJ2-3, the V gene TRBV24-1, with D maybe TRBD2 (5 bases). This CDR3 has 14 amino acids. Trimming took 7 bases from V and 6 from J, leaving 16 bases between them. Germline V gives CDR1 KGHDR, CDR2 SFDVKD.

This rearrangement joins TRBV28 to TRBJ1-4; perhaps TRBD1 as D (6 bases). The CDR3 consists of 15 residues. V lost 5 bases, J lost 11 bases, and 21 bases lay in between. Germline V gene sequence: CDR1 MDHEN, CDR2 SYDVKM. CDR3 region: CASSPRTVLQRKLFF. CDR3 coding DNA: TGTGCCAGCAGTCCGAGGACAGTCCTCCAAAGGAAACTGTTTTTT.

This chain links TRBV10-3 with TRBJ1-5, with D maybe TRBD1 (5 bases). The CDR3 spans 18 residues. V lost 0 bases, J lost 6 bases, and 21 bases lay in between. Germline V gene lookup returns CDR1 ENHRY and CDR2 SYGVKD. CDR3 in amino acids: CAISESGQGMGGSQPQHF. The CDR3 DNA sequence: TGTGCCATCAGTGAGTCGGGGCAGGGTATGGGTGGAAGTCAGCCCCAGCATTTT.

The V and J genes are TRBV19 and TRBJ1-4, with D perhaps matching TRBD1 (5 bases). The CDR3 contains 18 residues. CDR1 is LNHDA and CDR2 is SQIVND in the germline V gene (reference sequence). Trimming shortened V by 5 bases and J by 0 bases, and 19 bases separated the two germline ends. The CDR3 DNA is TGTGCCAGTAGTCCCCGTTCGGCAGGGTATGCAACTAATGAAAAACTGTTTTTT. Residues: CASSPRSAGYATNEKLFF.

The chain combines TRBV6-5 with TRBJ1-5; the D gene is possibly TRBD1 (5 bases). V lost 4 bases to trimming and J lost 5 bases, with 6 bases between them. Germline V lookup: CDR1 MNHEY, CDR2 SVGAGI. The CDR3 runs 12 residues. In nucleotides, the CDR3 is TGTGCCAGCAGTTCGGGGGATCAGCCCCAGCATTTT. Translated, it gives CASSSGDQPQHF.

This clone appeared a single time. V usage is TRBV5-1 and J usage is TRBJ1-1; D ambiguous. The CDR3 sequence is 15 residues long. V was trimmed by 4 bases and J by 6 bases, leaving 19 bases between them. Germline V CDR1 and CDR2: SGHRS, YFSETQ. The CDR3 here is CASSQLDLASAEAFF. The CDR3 region has the DNA TGCGCCAGCAGCCAACTTGATTTGGCAAGCGCTGAAGCTTTCTTT.

The rearrangement links TRBV5-1 to TRBJ1-5; D might be TRBD1 (5 bases). Between the trimmed V and J ends, which lost 4 bases and 0 bases, there was a span of 20 bases. Germline loops: CDR1 SGHRS, CDR2 YFSETQ. This CDR3 spans 18 amino acids. The CDR3 spells CASSPIPDSLYSNQPQHF. In DNA, the CDR3 is TGCGCCAGCAGCCCTATACCCGACAGCCTTTATAGCAATCAGCCCCAGCATTTT.

This chain uses TRBV4-1 with TRBJ2-1; 10 bases agree with TRBD2. Losses at the gene ends were 8 bases for V and 9 bases for J; bases not matched to a gene: 13. The CDR3 spans 15 residues. Germline values: CDR1 MGHRA, CDR2 YSYEKL. CDR3 DNA: TGCGCCAGCGGGACTGGGGCTAGCGGGAGCGGTGAGCAGTTCTTC. Translation gives CASGTGASGSGEQFF.

V usage is TRBV4-2 and J usage is TRBJ2-1, with 13 bases that match TRBD2. Germline V gives CDR1 LGHNA, CDR2 YNFKEQ. CDR3 size: 17 residues. V trimming: 1 base; J trimming: 3 bases; junction bases outside the gene matches: 3. The CDR3 nucleotides read TGTGCCAGCAGCCAAGGACTAGCGGGAGGCCTCTACAATGAGCAGTTCTTC. Amino acids: CASSQGLAGGLYNEQFF.

The chain couples TRBV5-6 to TRBJ2-7; D might be TRBD2 (6 bases). Germline values: CDR1 SGHDT, CDR2 YYEEEE. The CDR3 is made up of 14 amino acids. The ends were cut back, 3 bases at V and 2 bases at J, with 12 bases in the middle. The CDR3 sequence is CASSSGLRPYEQYF. The CDR3 coding sequence is TGTGCCAGCAGCTCCGGACTAAGACCCTACGAGCAGTACTTC. The full variable domain, rest sourced from reference TRBV5-6 and TRBJ2-7, is DAGVTQSPTHLIKTRGQQVTLRCSPKSGHDTVSWYQQALGQGPQFIFQYYEEEERQRGNFPDRFSGHQFPNYSSELNVNALLLGDSALYLCASSSGLRPYEQYFGPGTRLTVT.

The rearrangement uses TRBV29-1 and TRBJ1-1; TRBD1 aligns across 12 bases. The V gene's germline CDR1 is SQVTM and CDR2 ANQGSEA. J lost 1 base, V lost 4 bases, and 4 bases had no gene match. This CDR3 has 15 amino acids. CDR3 loop: CSVGGTGGWNTEAFF. Written as DNA, the CDR3 is TGCAGCGTTGGGGGGACAGGGGGCTGGAACACTGAAGCTTTCTTT. The whole variable domain, remainder taken from reference TRBV29-1 and TRBJ1-1, is SAVISQKPSRDICQRGTSLTIQCQVDSQVTMMFWYRQQPGQSLTLIATANQGSEATYESGFVIDKFPISRPNLTFSTLTVSNMSPEDSSIYLCSVGGTGGWNTEAFFGQGTRLTVV.